A single sample is the source of the 31 T cell receptor beta chains below, sequenced in a study of blood T cell repertoires in COVID-19. The table came from immunoSEQ multiplex PCR; TCRdb's copy has only in-frame clones and leaves some out. The sample lists a few hundred thousand clones; roughly 85% were seen once. The sample taken for sequencing was peripheral blood. The receptors shown here come from a human donor in a cohort sampled during active COVID-19.

The chain carries TRBV2 and TRBJ2-5; D is undetermined. The CDR3 has 11 residues. Germline V gives CDR1 SNHLY, CDR2 FYNNEI. V gave up 8 bases and J gave up 2 bases, with 6 bases separating them. The DNA of the CDR3 is TGTGCCAGCGGCCAGCAAGAGACCCAGTACTTC. It specifies CASGQQETQYF.

This chain links TRBV4-2 with TRBJ2-1; 9 bases align to TRBD2. J was trimmed by 6 bases and V by 0 bases; bases with no gene match: 6. The CDR3 length is 16 residues. The V gene's germline CDR1 is LGHNA and CDR2 YNFKEQ. The DNA of the CDR3 is TGTGCCAGCAGCCAAGATCAACTAGCGGGTGCCAATGAGCAGTTCTTC. This sequence encodes CASSQDQLAGANEQFF.

The chain joins TRBV2 to TRBJ1-4; TRBD1 might be the D (6 bases). The V end lost 0 bases, the J end lost 3 bases, and 8 bases lay between the germline ends. The CDR3 totals 15 residues. Germline loops: CDR1 SNHLY, CDR2 FYNNEI. CDR3 sequence reads: CASSEAGGPNEKLFF. The CDR3 bases are TGTGCCAGCAGTGAAGCGGGGGGGCCTAATGAAAAACTGTTTTTT.

This sequence joins TRBV2 and TRBJ1-2; TRBD1 matches 8 bases. In germline, CDR1 is SNHLY, CDR2 FYNNEI. This CDR3 is 13 amino acids long. V gave up 5 bases and J gave up 4 bases; unmatched junction bases: 3. CDR3 residues: CASSPTGGYGYTF. CDR3 in DNA: TGTGCCAGCAGTCCAACAGGGGGCTATGGCTACACCTTC.

The chain recombines TRBV3-1 (or the pseudogene TRBV3-2) with TRBJ2-1; D not resolved. This CDR3 is 11 amino acids long. The germline V gene has CDR1 LGHDT and CDR2 YNNKEL (reference sequence). With 4 bases removed from V and 6 bases from J, the gap between germline ends came to 4 bases. The CDR3, as DNA: TGTGCCAGCAGCCCAGGCAATGAGCAGTTCTTC. Translating it yields CASSPGNEQFF.

This chain uses TRBV5-1 with TRBJ2-2, with 7 bases that match TRBD1. This CDR3 contains 14 residues. V lost 8 bases, J lost 5 bases, and 9 bases stayed unmatched. Germline V gene lookup returns CDR1 SGHRS and CDR2 YFSETQ. This CDR3 reads CASDTGASTGELFF. CDR3 nucleotides: TGCGCCAGTGATACAGGGGCGTCGACCGGGGAGCTGTTTTTT.

The chain joins TRBV2 to TRBJ1-1, with unresolved D. V was pared by 7 bases and J by 0 bases, with 9 bases between. This CDR3 is 13 amino acids long. Germline V gives CDR1 SNHLY, CDR2 FYNNEI. In DNA form, the CDR3 reads TGTGCCAGCATGGAGGAAGTGAACACTGAAGCTTTCTTT. Translated, it gives CASMEEVNTEAFF.

This rearrangement joins TRBV5-4 to TRBJ1-2; TRBD1 aligns across 9 bases. V trimming: 4 bases; J trimming: 4 bases; junction bases outside the gene matches: 5. Germline CDR1 is SGHNT and CDR2 is YYREEE (reference sequence). This CDR3 has 14 residues. DNA of the CDR3: TGTGCCAGCAGCCCCCCGGGACAGGGCTATGGCTACACCTTC. It is translated as CASSPPGQGYGYTF.

DNA of the CDR3: TGCAGCGTTGTTCTAAACACTGAAGCTTTCTTT. This sequence encodes CSVVLNTEAFF. This rearrangement joins TRBV29-1 to TRBJ1-1; D unclear. V was clipped by 4 bases and J by 2 bases, with 5 bases between them. The CDR3 is 11 amino acids. Germline CDR1 SQVTM, CDR2 ANQGSEA.

This rearrangement joins TRBV3-1 (or the pseudogene TRBV3-2) to TRBJ2-1; D might be TRBD2 (5 bases). Germline V gene sequence: CDR1 LGHDT, CDR2 YNNKEL (reference sequence). The CDR3 sequence is 16 residues long. The germline V and J ends were trimmed by 3 bases and 1 base, with 13 bases remaining between them. CDR3 DNA sequence: TGTGCCAGCAGCCAGGAGGCGCGATGGTCCTACAATGAGCAGTTCTTC. Protein product: CASSQEARWSYNEQFF.

The sample holds one count of this clone. V usage is TRBV18 and J usage is TRBJ1-5; 9 bases match TRBD1. This CDR3 comprises 15 residues. Germline V gene data show CDR1 as KGHSH and CDR2 as LQKENI. The V and J ends lost 6 bases and 1 base, in that order; junction bases with no gene match: 4. The chain's CDR3 is CASSSDRGSNQPQHF. CDR3 DNA sequence: TGTGCCAGCTCCTCGGACAGGGGCAGCAATCAGCCCCAGCATTTT. Drawing the rest from reference TRBV18 and TRBJ1-5, the complete variable domain is NAGVMQNPRHLVRRRGQEARLRCSPMKGHSHVYWYRQLPEEGLKFMVYLQKENIIDESGMPKERFSAEFPKEGPSILRIQQVVRGDSAAYFCASSSDRGSNQPQHFGDGTRLSIL.

CDR3 sequence reads: CASSLTRGHEQYF. DNA for the CDR3: TGTGCCAGCAGTTTAACCCGAGGGCACGAGCAGTACTTC. This chain links TRBV27 with TRBJ2-7; D may be TRBD2 (5 bases). The CDR3 contains 13 residues. The V gene's germline CDR1 is MNHEY and CDR2 SMNVEV (reference sequence). Trimming removed 2 bases at V and 5 bases at J, with 10 bases between.

The chain recombines TRBV4-1 with TRBJ2-3, with 8 bases fitting TRBD2. CDR1 is MGHRA, CDR2 YSYEKL, per germline. Germline trimming cut 1 base from V and 2 bases from J; bases unmatched to any gene: 8. This CDR3 region has 17 residues. The CDR3 protein is CASSQVVSGAPTDTQYF. CDR3 DNA sequence: TGCGCCAGCAGCCAAGTCGTTAGCGGGGCCCCCACAGATACGCAGTATTTT.

This clone was seen a few times. One junction end disagrees with the germline gene, perhaps due to a read error. V is TRBV20-1 and J is TRBJ2-1; D is ambiguous. The CDR3 totals 11 residues. Germline assignment: CDR1 DFQATT and CDR2 SNEGSKA (reference sequence). Written as DNA, the CDR3 is TGCAGTGCTAGCCCCTACAGTGAGCAGTTCTTC. Protein product: CSASPYSEQFF.

V and J are TRBV6-1 and TRBJ1-2, with TRBD1 matching 10 bases. The CDR3 length is 17 residues. Germline CDR1 reads MNHNS; CDR2 reads SASEGT. Trimming at V came to 3 bases and at J to 8 bases, leaving 15 bases not matched to a gene. The CDR3 DNA is TGTGCCAGCAGTGACCCCGGGACAGGGGTTGGAGCTAAGGGCTACACCTTC. Amino acids: CASSDPGTGVGAKGYTF.

This clone was detected only a few times. The rearrangement joins TRBV2 to TRBJ2-1; D possibly corresponds to TRBD2 (7 bases). The CDR3 loop spans 15 amino acids. Deletions cut 7 bases from V and 4 bases from J, with 17 bases between. CDR1 SNHLY and CDR2 FYNNEI come from the germline V gene. The DNA of the CDR3 is TGTGCCAGCACCGGGGGGCAGAACATATACAATGAGCAGTTCTTC. The encoded protein is CASTGGQNIYNEQFF.

J is TRBJ2-1 and V is TRBV12-3 or TRBV12-4; TRBD1 matches 9 bases. The ends lost 4 bases at V and 7 bases at J; junction bases unmatched: 2. CDR3 length equals 13 residues. The CDR3 protein is CASSWDRENEQFF. The CDR3 DNA reads TGTGCCAGCAGTTGGGACAGGGAAAATGAGCAGTTCTTC.

This clone was seen more than once but under ten times. This rearrangement joins TRBV7-9 to TRBJ1-1; weak D call: TRBD1 (6 bases). The germline V gene encodes CDR1 SEHNR and CDR2 FQNEAQ (reference sequence). Trimming pared 1 base from V and 2 bases from J, leaving 11 bases between. The CDR3 spans 15 residues. CDR3 sequence: CASSLEIGTNTEAFF. The CDR3, as DNA: TGTGCCAGCAGCTTAGAGATAGGGACAAACACTGAAGCTTTCTTT.

The chain recombines TRBV5-1 with TRBJ2-3; D is ambiguous. V was cut by 1 base and J by 5 bases, with 5 bases left in between. The CDR3 is made up of 12 amino acids. Looked up from germline, CDR1 is SGHRS and CDR2 is YFSETQ. DNA of the CDR3: TGCGCCAGCAGCTTGTTTAGAGATACGCAGTATTTT. Its protein is CASSLFRDTQYF. Combining the CDR3 with reference TRBV5-1 and TRBJ2-3 gives the whole variable domain KAGVTQTPRYLIKTRGQQVTLSCSPISGHRSVSWYQQTPGQGLQFLFEYFSETQRNKGNFPGRFSGRQFSNSRSEMNVSTLELGDSALYLCASSLFRDTQYFGPGTRLTVL.

The rearrangement uses TRBV15 and TRBJ2-4; 7 bases line up with TRBD1. Germline CDR1 is LNHNV and CDR2 is YYDKDF (reference sequence). The CDR3 runs 14 residues. V gave up 1 base and J gave up 8 bases; unmatched junction bases: 5. The CDR3 DNA sequence: TGTGCCACCAGCAGAGGGCAGGGGGTGGACATTCAGTACTTC. Translation gives CATSRGQGVDIQYF.

The chain joins TRBV5-1 to TRBJ1-2, with D unclear. In germline, CDR1 is SGHRS, CDR2 YFSETQ. This CDR3 region has 15 residues. Trimming cost V 3 bases and J 0 bases, with 12 bases left between them. CDR3 sequence: CASSSVRESNYGYTF. The CDR3 DNA reads as TGCGCCAGCAGCTCCGTACGGGAGTCTAACTATGGCTACACCTTC.

Concerning this clone: This CDR3 is also generated by other DNA sequences in the sample. In DNA form, the CDR3 reads TGCAGCGTTGACAGGGCGAACACCGGGGAGCTGTTTTTT. The encoded protein is CSVDRANTGELFF. The rearrangement uses TRBV29-1 and TRBJ2-2; weak D call: TRBD1 (5 bases). This CDR3 comprises 13 residues. The V gene lost 3 bases and the J gene lost 0 bases, with 5 bases spanning the gap. The germline gives CDR1 SQVTM, CDR2 ANQGSEA.

The rearrangement joins TRBV5-6 to TRBJ2-7, with 10 bases identical to TRBD2. After removal of 0 bases from V and 2 bases from J, the junction contained 5 bases not matched to a gene. This CDR3 has 16 amino acids. CDR1 is SGHDT and CDR2 is YYEEEE in the germline V gene. CDR3 sequence reads: CASSLGTSGATYEQYF. DNA for the CDR3: TGTGCCAGCAGCTTGGGAACTAGCGGGGCAACCTACGAGCAGTACTTC. The whole variable domain, remainder taken from reference TRBV5-6 and TRBJ2-7, is DAGVTQSPTHLIKTRGQQVTLRCSPKSGHDTVSWYQQALGQGPQFIFQYYEEEERQRGNFPDRFSGHQFPNYSSELNVNALLLGDSALYLCASSLGTSGATYEQYFGPGTRLTVT.

V usage is TRBV30 and J usage is TRBJ1-5; no reliable D call. In germline, CDR1 is GTSNPN, CDR2 SVGIG (reference sequence). Trimming took off 0 bases at V and 9 bases at J, with 9 bases between the two ends. This CDR3 contains 12 residues. The CDR3 DNA reads TGTGCCTGGAGTGTGTCCGCAGGGCCCCAGCATTTT. This codes for CAWSVSAGPQHF.

This clone was counted once. The V and J genes are TRBV11-1 and TRBJ1-6; no definite D call. Germline CDR1 reads SGHAT; CDR2 reads FQDESV (reference sequence). Trimming shortened V by 3 bases and J by 6 bases, and 6 bases separated the two germline ends. This CDR3 is 13 amino acids long. The CDR3 sequence: CASSLTGNSPLHF. In nucleotides, the CDR3 is TGTGCCAGCAGCTTGACGGGTAATTCACCCCTCCACTTT.

The V gene is TRBV7-9, the J gene TRBJ1-2; the match to TRBD1 covers 9 bases. V gave up 1 base and J gave up 8 bases; unmatched junction bases: 5. Germline V gene data show CDR1 as SEHNR and CDR2 as FQNEAQ (reference sequence). CDR3 length: 14 residues. The CDR3 spells CASSLGQGEVGYTF. The CDR3 nucleotides are TGTGCCAGCAGCTTAGGACAGGGGGAAGTAGGCTACACCTTC.

The CDR3 reads CASSDPSEEAFF. DNA of the CDR3: TGCGCCAGCAGCGACCCCTCGGAGGAAGCTTTCTTT. The rearrangement links TRBV5-1 to TRBJ1-1; no reliable D call. V was clipped by 4 bases and J by 8 bases, with 12 bases between them. The CDR3 extends over 12 amino acids. The germline CDR1 and CDR2 sequences are SGHRS and YFSETQ.

For this clone: One end of the junction fails to match germline, which may point to a read error. The CDR3 protein is CASSLPQGFGSSEQYF. In DNA form, the CDR3 reads TGTGCCAGCAGCCTCCCGCAGGGGTTTGGTTCCTCCGAGCAGTACTTC. This sequence joins TRBV5-4 and TRBJ2-7, with D tentatively TRBD1 (6 bases). Germline V gene data show CDR1 as SGHNT and CDR2 as YYREEE (reference sequence). The CDR3 contains 16 residues.

The chain joins TRBV6-5 to TRBJ2-7; TRBD2 matches 10 bases. J gave up 3 bases and V 2 bases, and 7 bases lay outside the gene matches. Germline-derived CDR1 and CDR2 are MNHEY and SVGAGI. This CDR3 is 16 amino acids long. The CDR3 spells CASSYAGAGGIYEQYF. Written as DNA, the CDR3 is TGTGCCAGCAGTTACGCTGGAGCGGGGGGGATCTACGAGCAGTACTTC.

The V gene is TRBV5-1, the J gene TRBJ2-3, with D uncertain. The V gene's germline CDR1 is SGHRS and CDR2 YFSETQ. Trimming removed 0 bases at V and 4 bases at J, with 9 bases between. The CDR3 loop spans 14 amino acids. CDR3 amino acids: CASSLGGAPDTQYF. For the CDR3, the DNA is TGCGCCAGCAGCTTGGGAGGAGCGCCAGATACGCAGTATTTT.

This sequence joins TRBV7-9 and TRBJ2-1, with 7 bases matching TRBD2. The CDR3 length is 14 residues. Looked up from germline, CDR1 is SEHNR and CDR2 is FQNEAQ (reference sequence). Losses at the gene ends were 7 bases for V and 7 bases for J; bases not matched to a gene: 10. The CDR3 DNA sequence: TGTGCCAGCACAATCGGGGGGTTTATTAATGAGCAGTTCTTC. This encodes CASTIGGFINEQFF.